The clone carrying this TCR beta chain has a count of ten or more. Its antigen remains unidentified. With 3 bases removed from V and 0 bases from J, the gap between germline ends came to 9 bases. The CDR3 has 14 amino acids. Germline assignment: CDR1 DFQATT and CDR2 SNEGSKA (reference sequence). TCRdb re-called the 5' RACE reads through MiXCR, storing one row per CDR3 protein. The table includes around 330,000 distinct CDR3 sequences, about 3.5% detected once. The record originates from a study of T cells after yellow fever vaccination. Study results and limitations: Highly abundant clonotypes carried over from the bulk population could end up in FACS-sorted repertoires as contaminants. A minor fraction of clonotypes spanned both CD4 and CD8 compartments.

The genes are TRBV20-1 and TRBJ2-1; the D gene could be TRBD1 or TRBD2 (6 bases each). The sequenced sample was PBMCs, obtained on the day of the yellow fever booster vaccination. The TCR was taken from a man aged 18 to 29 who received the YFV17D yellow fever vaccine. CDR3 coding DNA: TGCAGTGCTAGTCGGGGGCCCTCCTACAATGAGCAGTTCTTC. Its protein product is CSASRGPSYNEQFF.